One sample yielded the 2 T cell receptor beta chains listed below, sequenced in a study of blood T cell repertoires in COVID-19. Repertoires were generated with immunoSEQ multiplex PCR, while TCRdb's copy carries only in-frame clones and drops some. The sample carries over 250,000 clones, around 87% recorded once. The sample consisted of PBMCs or T cells enriched from blood (not recorded which). The receptors were gathered from a woman aged 25 to 39 who had recovered from COVID-19.

V and J are TRBV6-6 and TRBJ1-2, with 7 bases matching TRBD1. Trimming removed 6 bases from V and 4 bases from J; junction bases left unmatched: 8. Germline-derived CDR1 and CDR2 are MNHNY and SVGAGI (reference sequence). CDR3 length: 14 amino acids. This chain's CDR3 is CASSTGARVYGYTF. In DNA form, the CDR3 reads TGTGCCAGCAGCACAGGGGCCCGGGTCTATGGCTACACCTTC.

V gene TRBV30 combines with J gene TRBJ1-2, with TRBD1 matching 7 bases. This CDR3 contains 13 residues. CDR1 and CDR2 from the germline V gene are GTSNPN and SVGIG (reference sequence). After removal of 5 bases from V and 2 bases from J, the junction contained 5 bases not matched to a gene. CDR3: CAWSDRVNYGYTF. The DNA for the CDR3 is TGTGCCTGGTCAGACAGGGTAAACTATGGCTACACCTTC.